One T cell receptor (beta chain) is described in this entry. As yet, its antigen is unknown. The junction does not match germline at one end; this may be a read error. Use of 60 Vbeta and 13 Jbeta primers characterized the PCR. Measured with immunoSEQ multiplex PCR; TCRdb has only the in-frame clones, and not every one. The sample consists of 95,000 to 130,000 clones, roughly four fifths of them appearing once. The CDR3 is made up of 8 amino acids. CDR1 is LNHDA, CDR2 SQIVND, per germline (reference sequence). The data were taken from a study of cytomegalovirus exposure and HLA in healthy donors. Points from the study as a whole: With later analysis, a missense DCLRE1C variant became linked to TCR beta V- and J-gene trimming.

This chain uses TRBV19 with TRBJ1-1, with D perhaps TRBD1 (5 bases). The clonotype comes from a woman in her late teens or twenties in good health and CMV-seronegative. Sequences were obtained from PBMCs. The CDR3 protein is CGGTEAFF. As DNA, the CDR3 is TGCGGGGGCACTGAAGCTTTCTTT.